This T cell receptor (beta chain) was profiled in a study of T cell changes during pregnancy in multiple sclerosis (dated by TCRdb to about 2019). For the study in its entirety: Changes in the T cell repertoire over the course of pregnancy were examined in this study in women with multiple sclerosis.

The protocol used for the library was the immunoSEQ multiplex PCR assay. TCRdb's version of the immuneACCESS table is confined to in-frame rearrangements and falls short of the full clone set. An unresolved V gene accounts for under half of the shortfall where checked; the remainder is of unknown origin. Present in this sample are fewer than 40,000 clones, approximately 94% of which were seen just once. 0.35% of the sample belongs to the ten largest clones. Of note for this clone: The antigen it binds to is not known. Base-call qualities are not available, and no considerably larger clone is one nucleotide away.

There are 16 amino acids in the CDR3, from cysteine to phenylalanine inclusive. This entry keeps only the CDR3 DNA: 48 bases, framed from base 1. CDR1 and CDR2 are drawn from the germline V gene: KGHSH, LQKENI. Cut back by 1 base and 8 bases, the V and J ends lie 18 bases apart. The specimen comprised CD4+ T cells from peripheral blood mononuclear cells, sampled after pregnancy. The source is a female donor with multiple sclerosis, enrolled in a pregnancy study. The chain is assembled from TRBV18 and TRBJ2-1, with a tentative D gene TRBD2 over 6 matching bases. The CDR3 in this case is CASSPQGTEGSYEQFF. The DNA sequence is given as TGTGCCAGCTCACCACAGGGGACTGAGGGGAGCTATGAGCAGTTCTTC.